Below, 14 T cell receptor beta chains from the same sample are listed, as sequenced in a study of blood T cells in healthy people across ages. Sample-barcoded 5' priming and a J-beta primer mix drove a second PCR of roughly 7 to 11 cycles. TCRdb itself ran the 5' RACE reads through MiXCR, one entry per CDR3 protein. The sample contains about 1.8 million distinct CDR3 sequences, approximately 50% of which appear only once. Sequencing used blood. These receptors were taken from a woman aged 40-49 years in good health.

The chain has TRBV20-1 and TRBJ2-1; unclear D gene. The CDR3 length is 12 residues. Germline-derived CDR1 and CDR2 are DFQATT and SNEGSKA (reference sequence). V was cut by 3 bases and J by 3 bases, with 6 bases left in between. CDR3 DNA sequence: TGCAGTGCTAGGTCAAACTACAATGAGCAGTTCTTC. Its translation: CSARSNYNEQFF.

The V and J genes are TRBV6-2 or TRBV6-3 and TRBJ1-2; 9 bases fit TRBD1. CDR3 length: 13 amino acids. With 5 bases clipped from V and 8 bases from J, the junction kept 6 bases outside the gene matches. Germline CDR1 reads MNHEY; CDR2 reads SVGEGT. CDR3 sequence (DNA): TGTGCCAGCAGTCACGGGACAGGGAGCGGCTACACCTTC. Amino acids: CASSHGTGSGYTF.

The chain uses TRBV9 and TRBJ2-1, with 8 bases fitting TRBD2. CDR1 and CDR2 from the germline V gene are SGDLS and YYNGEE. V was clipped by 1 base and J by 6 bases; unmatched bases: 6. This CDR3 is 15 amino acids long. The CDR3 nucleotides read TGTGCCAGCAGCGTACGGGGGGGCTTAGGCAATGAGCAGTTCTTC. Its translation is CASSVRGGLGNEQFF.

The V gene is TRBV6-5, the J gene TRBJ2-5; 11 bases line up with TRBD2. Gene TRBJ2-4 matches the end of the DNA better, so the J call may be wrong. This CDR3 is built from 19 residues. The germline CDR1 and CDR2 sequences are MNHEY and SVGAGI. The CDR3 reads CASSYSRGGTSGPKNIQYF. The CDR3 bases are TGTGCCAGCAGTTACTCGAGGGGGGGGACTAGCGGACCCAAAAACATTCAGTACTTC.

V gene TRBV20-1 combines with J gene TRBJ2-7; D ambiguous. CDR1 and CDR2 (germline): DFQATT, SNEGSKA (reference sequence). The germline V and J ends were trimmed by 6 bases and 0 bases, with 12 bases remaining between them. CDR3 size: 13 residues. CDR3 sequence: CSATSRSSYEQYF. Here the CDR3 DNA reads TGCAGTGCCACATCCAGGAGCTCCTACGAGCAGTACTTC.

The sample holds many counts of this clonotype. The chain is built from TRBV9 and TRBJ2-7; 7 positions agree with TRBD1. V was pared by 4 bases and J by 1 base, with 5 bases of the junction left unmatched. Germline V gene data show CDR1 as SGDLS and CDR2 as YYNGEE. This CDR3 spans 14 amino acids. CDR3 coding DNA: TGTGCCAGCAGCACCCGACAGGGTTCCTACGAGCAGTACTTC. Its translation is CASSTRQGSYEQYF.

This clonotype has only a few counts. V is TRBV6-6 and J is TRBJ2-4; 10 nucleotides line up with TRBD1. The CDR3 totals 16 residues. Trimming at V came to 7 bases and at J to 6 bases, leaving 12 bases not matched to a gene. Germline CDR1 reads MNHNY; CDR2 reads SVGAGI (reference sequence). This CDR3 reads CASTLGQGGVGNIQYF. DNA of the CDR3: TGTGCCAGCACTCTTGGACAGGGGGGCGTCGGAAACATTCAGTACTTC.

The genes are TRBV7-2 and TRBJ1-2, with D hard to call. From germline, CDR1 is SGHTA and CDR2 FQGNSA. This CDR3 contains 13 residues. Between the trimmed V and J ends, which lost 1 base and 4 bases, there was a span of 7 bases. The CDR3 protein is CASSLGFGYGYTF. In DNA form, the CDR3 reads TGTGCCAGCAGCTTAGGGTTTGGCTATGGCTACACCTTC.

Only a few counts were recorded for this clonotype. The genes are TRBV10-3 and TRBJ2-7; 7 positions match TRBD1. The germline CDR1 and CDR2 sequences are ENHRY and SYGVKD. Germline trimming cut 3 bases from V and 3 bases from J; bases unmatched to any gene: 11. The CDR3 spans 16 residues. CDR3 in amino acids: CAISDPQGGRDYEQYF. CDR3 coding DNA: TGTGCCATCAGTGACCCCCAAGGGGGCAGAGACTACGAGCAGTACTTC.

V gene TRBV14 combines with J gene TRBJ2-1; D is ambiguous. Germline V gives CDR1 SGHDN, CDR2 FVKESK. Deletions cut 3 bases from V and 4 bases from J, with 13 bases between. The CDR3 is made up of 15 amino acids. The CDR3 reads CASSQLSLPYNEQFF. The CDR3 coding sequence is TGTGCCAGCAGCCAGCTTTCTCTCCCATACAATGAGCAGTTCTTC.

This clonotype occurred once. The J gene is TRBJ2-1, the V gene TRBV6-5; 7 positions match TRBD2. Germline V gene data show CDR1 as MNHEY and CDR2 as SVGAGI. CDR3 length: 12 amino acids. The ends lost 5 bases at V and 8 bases at J; junction bases unmatched: 3. CDR3 bases: TGTGCCAGCAGTACCGGACTAGATGAGCAGTTCTTC. This sequence encodes CASSTGLDEQFF.

V usage is TRBV12-3 or TRBV12-4 and J usage is TRBJ1-1, with 7 bases lining up with TRBD1. This CDR3 is built from 11 residues. Trimming removed 6 bases from V and 10 bases from J; junction bases left unmatched: 5. This CDR3 is CASSFRQGAFF. The CDR3 bases are TGTGCCAGCAGCTTCAGACAGGGAGCTTTCTTT.

This chain connects TRBV7-9 to TRBJ2-1; D gene unclear. The CDR3 is 16 amino acids. The V gene lost 5 bases and the J gene lost 10 bases, with 24 bases spanning the gap. Germline values: CDR1 SEHNR, CDR2 FQNEAQ (reference sequence). CDR3 sequence (DNA): TGTGCCAGCAGCCCCAAAGGTGAACCTTACTCCTACGAGCAGTTCTTC. Translating gives CASSPKGEPYSYEQFF.

The rearrangement links TRBV7-3 to TRBJ1-5; no clear D. The CDR3 loop spans 16 amino acids. Germline CDR1 SGHTA, CDR2 FQGTGA. The ends were cut back, 4 bases at V and 4 bases at J, with 17 bases in the middle. The CDR3 loop reads CASSSRVHDPNQPQHF. CDR3 sequence (DNA): TGTGCCAGCAGCTCGAGGGTACACGACCCAAATCAGCCCCAGCATTTT.